This T cell receptor (beta chain) emerged from a study of cytomegalovirus exposure and HLA in healthy donors. This CDR3 has 17 amino acids. The V and J ends lost 7 bases and 7 bases respectively, with 28 bases between them. Germline V CDR1 and CDR2: MNHEY, SMNVEV (reference sequence). Notes on the study in general: Sequencing depth across donors, presence/absence analyses assumed, was roughly uniform. TCR beta chains associated with HLA were, in a later analysis, more clonally expanded than equally common others. Highly shared variants forming one cluster were likely a sequencing artifact.

Use of 60 Vbeta and 13 Jbeta primers characterized the PCR. Original analysis: An analysis that came later counted approximately 76 million unique TCR beta chains, approximately 10 million shared. Clones were sequenced by immunoSEQ multiplex PCR, and TCRdb holds only the in-frame ones, with some missing. Clone size and V and J calls were adopted from that table, with D and trimming inferred from the DNA. The sample has roughly 120,000 clones; the top ten hold under 3.5%. Details on this clone: Its target is not known.

The sample comprised PBMCs. The chain carries TRBV27 and TRBJ1-1; D is ambiguous. This TCR was recovered from a man in his thirties or forties in good health and CMV-seronegative. CDR3 DNA: TGTGCCAGCATCGCTCCTGGACGGGAACCGCCGGGAGGTGAAGCTTTCTTT. Protein: CASIAPGREPPGGEAFF.